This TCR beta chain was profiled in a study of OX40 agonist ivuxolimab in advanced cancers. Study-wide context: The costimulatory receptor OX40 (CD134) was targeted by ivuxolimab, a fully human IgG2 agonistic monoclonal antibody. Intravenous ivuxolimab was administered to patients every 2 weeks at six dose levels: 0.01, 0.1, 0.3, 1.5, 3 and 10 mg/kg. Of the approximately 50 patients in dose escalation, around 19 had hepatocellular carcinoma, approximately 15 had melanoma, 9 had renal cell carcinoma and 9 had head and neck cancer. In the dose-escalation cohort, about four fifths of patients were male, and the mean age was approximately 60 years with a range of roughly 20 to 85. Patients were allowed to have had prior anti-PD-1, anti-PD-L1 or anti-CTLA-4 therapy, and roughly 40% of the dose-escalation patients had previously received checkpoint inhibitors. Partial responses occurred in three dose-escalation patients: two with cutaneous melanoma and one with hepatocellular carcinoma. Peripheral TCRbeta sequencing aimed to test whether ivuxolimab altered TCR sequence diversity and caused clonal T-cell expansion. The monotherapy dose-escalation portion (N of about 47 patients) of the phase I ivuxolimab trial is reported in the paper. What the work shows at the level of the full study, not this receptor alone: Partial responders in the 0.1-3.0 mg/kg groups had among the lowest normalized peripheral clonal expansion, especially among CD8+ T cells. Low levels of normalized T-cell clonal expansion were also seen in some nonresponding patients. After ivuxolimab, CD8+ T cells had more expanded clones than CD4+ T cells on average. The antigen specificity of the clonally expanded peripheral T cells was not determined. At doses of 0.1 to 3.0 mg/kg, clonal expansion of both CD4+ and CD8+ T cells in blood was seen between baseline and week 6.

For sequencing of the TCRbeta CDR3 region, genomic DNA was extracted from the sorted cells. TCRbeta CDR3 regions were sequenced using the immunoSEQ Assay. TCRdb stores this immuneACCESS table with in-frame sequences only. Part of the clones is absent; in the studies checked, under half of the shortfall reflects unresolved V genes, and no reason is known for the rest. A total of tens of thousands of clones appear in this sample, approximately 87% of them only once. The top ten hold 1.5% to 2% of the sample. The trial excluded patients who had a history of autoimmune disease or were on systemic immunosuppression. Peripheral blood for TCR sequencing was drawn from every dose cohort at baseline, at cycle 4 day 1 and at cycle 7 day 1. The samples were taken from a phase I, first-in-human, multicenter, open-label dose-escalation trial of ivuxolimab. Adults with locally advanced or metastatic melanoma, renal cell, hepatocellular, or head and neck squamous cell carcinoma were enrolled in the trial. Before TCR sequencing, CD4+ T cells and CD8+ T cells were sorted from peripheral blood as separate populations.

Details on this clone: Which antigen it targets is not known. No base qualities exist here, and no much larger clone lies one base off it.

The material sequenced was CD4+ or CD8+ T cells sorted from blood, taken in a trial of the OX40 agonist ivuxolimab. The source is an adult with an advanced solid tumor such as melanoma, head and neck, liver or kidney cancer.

The DNA is TGCGCCAGCAGCCCGGTGGGGAGCGGGAACTACAATGAGCAGTTCTTC. Its translation reads: CASSPVGSGNYNEQFF. This chain is built from TRBV4-3 and TRBJ2-1; 7 of the junction bases match TRBD2. CDR1 and CDR2 are read off the germline V gene as LGHNA and YSLEER. The germline V and J ends show losses of 4 bases and 3 bases respectively, and no gene match explains 9 bases of the junction. The CDR3 numbers 16 residues from cysteine through phenylalanine. Only the CDR3 DNA stays, 48 bases, in frame from base 1.